This TCR beta chain was sequenced for a study of long-term antiretroviral therapy in people with HIV. Survey-level resolution applied to immunoSEQ assay v3.0. Clones were read by immunoSEQ multiplex PCR, and TCRdb kept only the in-frame ones, dropping some. The sample has around 23,000 clones, over 70% seen once. The CDR3 covers 14 residues. Per the germline V gene, CDR1 is ENHRY and CDR2 is SYGVKD. V gave up 4 bases and J gave up 4 bases; unmatched junction bases: 2. The sequence derives from a man in his thirties or forties with HIV. The chain joins TRBV10-3 to TRBJ2-3; 10 bases fit TRBD2. The sequences come from unsorted PBMCs, collected 2.1 years after starting antiretroviral therapy. The CDR3 nucleotides are TGTGCCATCAGTGCTAGCGGGAGTGCAGATACGCAGTATTTT. Its translation is CAISASGSADTQYF.